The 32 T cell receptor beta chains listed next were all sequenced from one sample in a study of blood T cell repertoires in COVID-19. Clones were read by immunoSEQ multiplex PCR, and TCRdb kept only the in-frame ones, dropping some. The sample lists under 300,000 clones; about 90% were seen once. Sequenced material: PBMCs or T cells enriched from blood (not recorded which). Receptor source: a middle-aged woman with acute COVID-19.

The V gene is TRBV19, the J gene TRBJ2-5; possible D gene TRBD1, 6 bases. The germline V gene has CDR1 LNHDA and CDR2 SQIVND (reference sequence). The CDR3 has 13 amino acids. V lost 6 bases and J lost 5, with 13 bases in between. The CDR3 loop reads CASRGHGRETQYF. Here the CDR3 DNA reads TGTGCCAGTAGGGGACATGGGCGGGAGACCCAGTACTTC.

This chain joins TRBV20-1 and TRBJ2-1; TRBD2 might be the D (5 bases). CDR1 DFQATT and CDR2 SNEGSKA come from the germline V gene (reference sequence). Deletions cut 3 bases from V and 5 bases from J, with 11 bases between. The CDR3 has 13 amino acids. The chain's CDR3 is CSASLTIHNEQFF. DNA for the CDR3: TGCAGTGCTAGTCTGACTATCCACAATGAGCAGTTCTTC.

As DNA, the CDR3 is TGTGCCAGCAGCTTGACCGGGACAGATACGCAGTATTTT. It encodes CASSLTGTDTQYF. The genes are TRBV5-4 and TRBJ2-3; D is unclear. Trimming cost V 1 base and J 3 bases, with 6 bases left between them. The CDR3 runs 13 residues. Germline CDR1 and CDR2: SGHNT and YYREEE (reference sequence).

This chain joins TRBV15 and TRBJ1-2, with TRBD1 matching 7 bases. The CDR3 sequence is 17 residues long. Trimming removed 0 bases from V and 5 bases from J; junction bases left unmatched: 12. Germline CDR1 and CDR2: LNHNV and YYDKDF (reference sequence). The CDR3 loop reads CATSRDREGARLYGYTF. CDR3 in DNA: TGTGCCACCAGCAGAGATCGTGAGGGGGCGCGATTATATGGCTACACCTTC.

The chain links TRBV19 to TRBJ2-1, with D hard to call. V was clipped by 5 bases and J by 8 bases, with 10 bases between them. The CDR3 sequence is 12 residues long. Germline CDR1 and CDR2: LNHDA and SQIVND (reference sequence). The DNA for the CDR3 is TGTGCCAGTAGTTGGTTACGCGATGAGCAGTTCTTC. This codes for CASSWLRDEQFF.

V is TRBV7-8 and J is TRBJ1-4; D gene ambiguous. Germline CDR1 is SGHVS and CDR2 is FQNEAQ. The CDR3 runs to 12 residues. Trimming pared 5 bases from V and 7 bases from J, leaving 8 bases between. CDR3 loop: CASSENGEKLFF. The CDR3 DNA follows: TGTGCCAGCAGCGAGAATGGTGAAAAACTGTTTTTT. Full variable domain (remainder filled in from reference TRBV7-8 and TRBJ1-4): GAGVSQSPRYKVAKRGQDVALRCDPISGHVSLFWYQQALGQGPEFLTYFQNEAQLDKSGLPSDRFFAERPEGSVSTLKIQRTQQEDSAVYLCASSENGEKLFFGSGTQLSVL.

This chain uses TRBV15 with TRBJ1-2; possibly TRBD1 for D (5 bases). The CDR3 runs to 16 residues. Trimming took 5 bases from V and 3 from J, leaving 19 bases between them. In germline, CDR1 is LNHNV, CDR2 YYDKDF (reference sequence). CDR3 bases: TGTGCCACCAGCGACCGACAGTCAAAGGCCCACTATGGCTACACCTTC. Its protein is CATSDRQSKAHYGYTF.

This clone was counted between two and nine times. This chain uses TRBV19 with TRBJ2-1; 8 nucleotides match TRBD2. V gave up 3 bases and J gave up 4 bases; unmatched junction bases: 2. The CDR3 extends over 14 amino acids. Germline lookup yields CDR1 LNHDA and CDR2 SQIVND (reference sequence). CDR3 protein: CASSMLAGYNEQFF. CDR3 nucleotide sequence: TGTGCCAGTAGTATGTTAGCGGGGTACAATGAGCAGTTCTTC. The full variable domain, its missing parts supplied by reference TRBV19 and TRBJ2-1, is DGGITQSPKYLFRKEGQNVTLSCEQNLNHDAMYWYRQDPGQGLRLIYYSQIVNDFQKGDIAEGYSVSREKKESFPLTVTSAQKNPTAFYLCASSMLAGYNEQFFGPGTRLTVL.

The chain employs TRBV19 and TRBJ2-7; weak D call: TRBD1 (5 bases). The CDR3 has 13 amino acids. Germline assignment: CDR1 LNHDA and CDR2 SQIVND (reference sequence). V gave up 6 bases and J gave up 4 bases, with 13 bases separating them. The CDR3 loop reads CASSPNQGYEQYF. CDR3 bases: TGTGCCAGTAGCCCTAACCAGGGTTACGAGCAGTACTTC.

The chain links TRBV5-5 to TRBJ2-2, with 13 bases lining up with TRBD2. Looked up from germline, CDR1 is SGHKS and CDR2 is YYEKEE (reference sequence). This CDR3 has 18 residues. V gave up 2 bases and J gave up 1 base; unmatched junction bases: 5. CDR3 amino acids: CASSLLGTSGKNTGELFF. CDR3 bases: TGTGCCAGCAGCTTACTAGGGACTAGCGGGAAGAACACCGGGGAGCTGTTTTTT.

CDR3 bases: TGTGCCAGCAGCCAGCTCGGGGGTCCCTCCTACGAGCAGTACTTC. This codes for CASSQLGGPSYEQYF. V is TRBV4-2 and J is TRBJ2-7; D perhaps matches TRBD2 (6 bases). The V end lost 3 bases, the J end lost 0 bases, and 12 bases lay between the germline ends. Germline CDR1 LGHNA, CDR2 YNFKEQ. CDR3 size: 15 residues.

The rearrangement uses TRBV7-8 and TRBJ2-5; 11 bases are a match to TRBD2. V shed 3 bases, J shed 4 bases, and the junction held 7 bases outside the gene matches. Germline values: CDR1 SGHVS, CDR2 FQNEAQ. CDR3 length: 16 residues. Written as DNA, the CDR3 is TGTGCCAGCAGCTTCTTAGCGGGAGGGCCAGGAGAGACCCAGTACTTC. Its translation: CASSFLAGGPGETQYF.

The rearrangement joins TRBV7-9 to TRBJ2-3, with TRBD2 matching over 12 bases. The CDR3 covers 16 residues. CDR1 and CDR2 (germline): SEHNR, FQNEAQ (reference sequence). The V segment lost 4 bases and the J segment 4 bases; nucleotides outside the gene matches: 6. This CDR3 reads CASSSTSGSGADTQYF. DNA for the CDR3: TGTGCCAGCAGCTCGACTAGCGGGAGTGGGGCAGATACGCAGTATTTT.

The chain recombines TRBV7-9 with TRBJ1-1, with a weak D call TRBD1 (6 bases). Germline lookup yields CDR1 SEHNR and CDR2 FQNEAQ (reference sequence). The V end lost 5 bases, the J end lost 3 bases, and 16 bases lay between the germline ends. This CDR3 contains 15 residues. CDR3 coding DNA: TGTGCCAGCAGCCCGATTGGACAGTGGTACACTGAAGCTTTCTTT. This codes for CASSPIGQWYTEAFF.

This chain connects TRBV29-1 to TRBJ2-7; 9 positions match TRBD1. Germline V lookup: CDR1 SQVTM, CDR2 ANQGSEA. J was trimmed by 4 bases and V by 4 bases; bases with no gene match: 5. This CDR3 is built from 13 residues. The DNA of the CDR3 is TGCAGCGTTGCCACCGGGACAGGGTACGAGCAGTACTTC. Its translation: CSVATGTGYEQYF.

In DNA form, the CDR3 reads TGTGCCACCAGCAGAGTCGCGTATAGCAATCAGCCCCAGCATTTT. Its translation is CATSRVAYSNQPQHF. The chain employs TRBV15 and TRBJ1-5, with D unclear. Looked up from germline, CDR1 is LNHNV and CDR2 is YYDKDF (reference sequence). CDR3 size: 15 residues. V was shortened by 1 base and J by 0 bases, with 7 bases between the two germline ends.

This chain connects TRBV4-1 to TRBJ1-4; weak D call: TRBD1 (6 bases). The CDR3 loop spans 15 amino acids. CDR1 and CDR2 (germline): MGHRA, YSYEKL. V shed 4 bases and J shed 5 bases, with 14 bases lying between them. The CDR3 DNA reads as TGCGCCAGCAGCCCGGTGGGGAGGGGGAATGAAAAACTGTTTTTT. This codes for CASSPVGRGNEKLFF.

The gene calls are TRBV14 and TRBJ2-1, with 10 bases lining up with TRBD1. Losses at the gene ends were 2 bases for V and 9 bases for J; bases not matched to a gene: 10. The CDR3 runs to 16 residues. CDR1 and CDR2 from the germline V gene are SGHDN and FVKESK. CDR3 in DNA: TGTGCCAGCAGCCAACAATCCGGGACAGGGGTCGGTGAGCAGTTCTTC. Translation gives CASSQQSGTGVGEQFF.

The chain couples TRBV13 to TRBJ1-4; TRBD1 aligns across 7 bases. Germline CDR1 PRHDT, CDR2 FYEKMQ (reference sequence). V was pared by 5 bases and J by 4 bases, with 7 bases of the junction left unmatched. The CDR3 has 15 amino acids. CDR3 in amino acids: CASSPRTGLNEKLFF. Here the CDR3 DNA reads TGTGCCAGCAGCCCGAGGACAGGCCTTAATGAAAAACTGTTTTTT.

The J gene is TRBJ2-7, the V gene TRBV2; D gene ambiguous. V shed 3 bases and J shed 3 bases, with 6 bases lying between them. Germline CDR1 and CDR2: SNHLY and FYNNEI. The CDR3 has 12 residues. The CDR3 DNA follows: TGTGCCAGCAGTGATACGGGCTACGAGCAGTACTTC. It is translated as CASSDTGYEQYF.

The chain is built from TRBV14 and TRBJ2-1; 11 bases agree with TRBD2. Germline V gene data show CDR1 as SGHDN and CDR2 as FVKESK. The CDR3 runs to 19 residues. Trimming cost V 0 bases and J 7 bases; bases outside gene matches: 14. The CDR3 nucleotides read TGTGCCAGCAGCCAAGACCGGCGACGGCTAGCGGGAGGTGTGAATGAGCAGTTCTTC. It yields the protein CASSQDRRRLAGGVNEQFF.

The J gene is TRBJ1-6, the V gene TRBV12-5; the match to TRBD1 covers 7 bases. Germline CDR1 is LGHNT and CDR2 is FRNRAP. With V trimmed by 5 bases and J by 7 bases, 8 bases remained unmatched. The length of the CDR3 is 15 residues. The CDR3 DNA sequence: TGTGCTAGTGGTCGCCTAGACAGGGAAAATTCACCCCTCCACTTT. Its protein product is CASGRLDRENSPLHF. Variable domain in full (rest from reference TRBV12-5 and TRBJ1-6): DARVTQTPRHKVTEMGQEVTMRCQPILGHNTVFWYRQTMMQGLELLAYFRNRAPLDDSGMPKDRFSAEMPDATLATLKIQPSEPRDSAVYFCASGRLDRENSPLHFGNGTRLTVT.

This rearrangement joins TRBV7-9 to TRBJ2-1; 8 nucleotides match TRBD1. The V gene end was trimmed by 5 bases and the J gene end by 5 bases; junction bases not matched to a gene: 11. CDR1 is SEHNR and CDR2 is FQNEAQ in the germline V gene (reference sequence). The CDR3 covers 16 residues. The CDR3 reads CASSLTQGARNNEQFF. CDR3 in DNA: TGTGCCAGCAGCCTTACTCAGGGGGCTCGAAACAATGAGCAGTTCTTC.

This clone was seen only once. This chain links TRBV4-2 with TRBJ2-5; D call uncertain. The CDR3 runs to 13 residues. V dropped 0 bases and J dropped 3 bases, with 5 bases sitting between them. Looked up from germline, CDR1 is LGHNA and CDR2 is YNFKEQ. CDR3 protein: CASSQDTEETQYF. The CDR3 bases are TGTGCCAGCAGCCAAGACACAGAAGAGACCCAGTACTTC.

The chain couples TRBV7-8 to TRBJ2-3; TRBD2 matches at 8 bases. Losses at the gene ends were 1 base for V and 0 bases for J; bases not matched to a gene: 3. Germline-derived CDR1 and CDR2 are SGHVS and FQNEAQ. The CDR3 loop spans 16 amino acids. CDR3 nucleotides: TGTGCCAGCAGCTTAGTAGCGGGAAGAAGCACAGATACGCAGTATTTT. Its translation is CASSLVAGRSTDTQYF. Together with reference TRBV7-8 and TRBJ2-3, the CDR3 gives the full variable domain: GAGVSQSPRYKVAKRGQDVALRCDPISGHVSLFWYQQALGQGPEFLTYFQNEAQLDKSGLPSDRFFAERPEGSVSTLKIQRTQQEDSAVYLCASSLVAGRSTDTQYFGPGTRLTVL.

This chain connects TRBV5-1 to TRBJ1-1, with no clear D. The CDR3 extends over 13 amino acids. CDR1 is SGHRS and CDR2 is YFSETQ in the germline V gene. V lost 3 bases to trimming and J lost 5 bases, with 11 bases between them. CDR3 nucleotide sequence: TGCGCCAGCAGCTCTTTTCCCGGGACTGAAGCTTTCTTT. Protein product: CASSSFPGTEAFF.

For the CDR3, the DNA is TGTGCCAGCAGACTTACAGGGGGCGTCACCGGGGAGCTGTTTTTT. This sequence encodes CASRLTGGVTGELFF. The chain couples TRBV5-8 to TRBJ2-2; 9 bases align to TRBD1. The CDR3 loop spans 15 amino acids. The junction had 6 bases not matched to a gene; V was cut back by 5 bases and J by 4 bases. Germline V CDR1 and CDR2: SGHTS, YDEGEE.

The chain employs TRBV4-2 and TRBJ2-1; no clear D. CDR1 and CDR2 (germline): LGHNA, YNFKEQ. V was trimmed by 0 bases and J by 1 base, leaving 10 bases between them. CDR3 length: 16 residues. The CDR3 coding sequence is TGTGCCAGCAGCCAAGACCCTAGTGCGTCCTACAATGAGCAGTTCTTC. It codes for CASSQDPSASYNEQFF.

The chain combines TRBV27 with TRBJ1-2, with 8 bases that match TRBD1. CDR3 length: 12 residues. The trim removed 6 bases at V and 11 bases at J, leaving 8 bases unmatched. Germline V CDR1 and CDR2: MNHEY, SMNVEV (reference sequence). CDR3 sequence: CASRTTGVNYTF. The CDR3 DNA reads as TGTGCCAGCAGGACGACAGGGGTTAATTACACCTTC.

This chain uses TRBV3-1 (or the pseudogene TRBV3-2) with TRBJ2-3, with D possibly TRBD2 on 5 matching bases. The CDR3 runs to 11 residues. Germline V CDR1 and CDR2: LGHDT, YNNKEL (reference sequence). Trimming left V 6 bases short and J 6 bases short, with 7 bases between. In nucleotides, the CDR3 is TGTGCCAGCAGAAGAGGGGATACGCAGTATTTT. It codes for CASRRGDTQYF.

The CDR3, as DNA: TGTGCCAGCAGCTGGGACAGGTCGAACGAGCAGTACTTC. Its protein product is CASSWDRSNEQYF. The gene calls are TRBV11-2 and TRBJ2-7; 8 nucleotides line up with TRBD1. From germline, CDR1 is SGHAT and CDR2 FQNNGV. There are 13 residues in the CDR3. V lost 4 bases to trimming and J lost 5 bases; unmatched junction nucleotides: 4.

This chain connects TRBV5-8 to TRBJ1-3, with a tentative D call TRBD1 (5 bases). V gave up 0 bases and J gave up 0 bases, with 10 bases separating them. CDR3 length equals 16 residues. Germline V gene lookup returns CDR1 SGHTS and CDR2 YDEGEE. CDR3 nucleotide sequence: TGTGCCAGCAGCTTGGAGCTGACAGACTCTGGAAACACCATATATTTT. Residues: CASSLELTDSGNTIYF.